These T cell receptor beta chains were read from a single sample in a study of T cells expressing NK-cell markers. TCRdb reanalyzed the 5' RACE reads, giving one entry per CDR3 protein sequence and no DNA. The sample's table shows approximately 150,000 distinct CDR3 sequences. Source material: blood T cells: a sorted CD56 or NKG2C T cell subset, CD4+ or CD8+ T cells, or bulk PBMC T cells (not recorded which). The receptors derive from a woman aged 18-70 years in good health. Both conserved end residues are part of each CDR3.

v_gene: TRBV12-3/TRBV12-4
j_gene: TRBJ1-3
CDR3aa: CASSGTKGNTIYF

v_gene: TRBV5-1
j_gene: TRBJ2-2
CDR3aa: CASSLELLNTGELFF

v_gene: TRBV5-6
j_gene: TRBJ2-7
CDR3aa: CASSFSWGTSYEQYF

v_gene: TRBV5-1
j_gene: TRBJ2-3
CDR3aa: CASSLSLADSTDTQYF

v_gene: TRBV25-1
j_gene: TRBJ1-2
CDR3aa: CASSEGVGYTF

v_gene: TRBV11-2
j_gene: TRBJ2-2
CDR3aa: CASSLGGQGTGELFF

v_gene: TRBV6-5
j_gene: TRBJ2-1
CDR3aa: CASSYSSPSYNEQFF

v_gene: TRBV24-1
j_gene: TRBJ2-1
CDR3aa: CATSESGTVYNEQFF

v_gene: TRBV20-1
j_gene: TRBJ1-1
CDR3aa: CSALGLPINGTEAFF

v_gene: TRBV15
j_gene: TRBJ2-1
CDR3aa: CATSRRGGQGANEQFF

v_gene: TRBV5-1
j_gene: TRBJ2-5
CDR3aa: CASTMYQETQYF

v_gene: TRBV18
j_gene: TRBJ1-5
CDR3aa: CASSRGGRDQPQHF

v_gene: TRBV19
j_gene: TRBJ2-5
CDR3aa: CASSKRRLAETQYF

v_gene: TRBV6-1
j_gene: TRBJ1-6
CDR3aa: CASRRDSYNSPLHF

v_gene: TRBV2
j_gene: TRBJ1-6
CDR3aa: CASRTDRESYSPLHF

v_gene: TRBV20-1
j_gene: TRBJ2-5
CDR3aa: CSAQPQVVKTQYF

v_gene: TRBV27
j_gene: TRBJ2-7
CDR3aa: CASRGGGTRSYEQYF

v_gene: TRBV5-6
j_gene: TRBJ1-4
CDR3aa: CASSFGNPRGGIEKLFF

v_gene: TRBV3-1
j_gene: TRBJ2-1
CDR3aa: CASSQALVSYNEQFF

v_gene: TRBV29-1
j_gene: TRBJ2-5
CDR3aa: CSATSIAETQYF

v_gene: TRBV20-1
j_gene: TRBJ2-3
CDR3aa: CSASGSTDTQYF

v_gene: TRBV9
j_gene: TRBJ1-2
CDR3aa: CASSVGTQSYGYTF

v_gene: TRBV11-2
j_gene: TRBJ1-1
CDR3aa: CASSFFGVWTEAFF

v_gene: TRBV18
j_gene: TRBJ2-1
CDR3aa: CASSPPSVRRYNEQFF

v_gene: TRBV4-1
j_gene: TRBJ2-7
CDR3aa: CASSHQSGGGLEQYF

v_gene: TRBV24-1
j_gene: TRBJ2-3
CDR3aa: CATSDLKLAGQNTQYF

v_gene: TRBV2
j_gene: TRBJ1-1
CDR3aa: CASGKDSNTEAFF

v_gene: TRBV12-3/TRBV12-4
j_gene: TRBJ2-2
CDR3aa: CASTLGQTMNTGELFF

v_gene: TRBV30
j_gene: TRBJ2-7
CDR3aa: CAWRYSSGGPTSYEQYF

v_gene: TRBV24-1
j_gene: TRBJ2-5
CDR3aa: CATSDARGVTQYF

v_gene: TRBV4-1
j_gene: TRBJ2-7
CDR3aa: CASSPRDGLGEQYF

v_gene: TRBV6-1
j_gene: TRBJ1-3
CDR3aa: CASSEAIGSGNTIYF

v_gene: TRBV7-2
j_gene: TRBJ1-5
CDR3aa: CASSGRVLQPQHF

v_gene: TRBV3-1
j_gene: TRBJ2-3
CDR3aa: CATGGGTDTQYF